The 25 T cell receptor beta chains below come from one sample, sequenced in a study of T cell changes during pregnancy in multiple sclerosis. The assay was immunoSEQ multiplex PCR, and TCRdb's table has in-frame clones only and misses some. The table lists roughly 30,000 clones, about 84% of them singletons. This specimen was CD8+ T cells from peripheral blood mononuclear cells, taken after pregnancy. The receptor source for this set is a female donor with multiple sclerosis, enrolled in a pregnancy study.

This chain joins TRBV5-1 and TRBJ1-2; 10 positions agree with TRBD1. The CDR3 spans 14 residues. Germline CDR1 reads SGHRS; CDR2 reads YFSETQ. Losses at the gene ends were 3 bases for V and 7 bases for J; bases not matched to a gene: 6. The CDR3 DNA is TGCGCCAGCAGCTGGCAGGGACAGGGGTTTGGCTACACCTTC. This codes for CASSWQGQGFGYTF. The full variable domain, completed using reference TRBV5-1 and TRBJ1-2, is KAGVTQTPRYLIKTRGQQVTLSCSPISGHRSVSWYQQTPGQGLQFLFEYFSETQRNKGNFPGRFSGRQFSNSRSEMNVSTLELGDSALYLCASSWQGQGFGYTFGSGTRLTVV.

This chain joins TRBV4-3 and TRBJ1-4, with D unclear. The CDR3 is 15 residues long. CDR1 and CDR2 from the germline V gene are LGHNA and YSLEER. Trimming stripped 0 bases from V and 8 bases from J, with 13 bases between. The CDR3 is CASSQEWAGREKLFF. The CDR3, as DNA: TGCGCCAGCAGCCAAGAGTGGGCAGGTCGAGAAAAACTGTTTTTT.

The chain uses TRBV30 and TRBJ1-4, with a tentative D call TRBD1 (6 bases). This CDR3 region has 12 residues. Germline V gene data show CDR1 as GTSNPN and CDR2 as SVGIG (reference sequence). V lost 5 bases to trimming and J lost 4 bases, with 8 bases between them. The CDR3 sequence: CAWADSNEKLFF. The DNA of the CDR3 is TGTGCCTGGGCGGACAGTAATGAAAAACTGTTTTTT.

The chain has TRBV5-6 and TRBJ2-7; 7 bases are shared with TRBD1. CDR3 length: 14 amino acids. Losses at the gene ends were 0 bases for V and 3 bases for J; bases not matched to a gene: 3. Germline V gene lookup returns CDR1 SGHDT and CDR2 YYEEEE. CDR3 nucleotide sequence: TGTGCCAGCAGCTTGGAAGGGACAGTCTACGAGCAGTACTTC. Translated, it gives CASSLEGTVYEQYF.

The chain recombines TRBV7-9 with TRBJ2-1, with TRBD1 identical over 8 bases. Germline assignment: CDR1 SEHNR and CDR2 FQNEAQ (reference sequence). J gave up 6 bases and V 5 bases, and 3 bases lay outside the gene matches. The CDR3 runs 13 residues. CDR3: CASSTGTGNEQFF. The CDR3 coding sequence is TGTGCCAGCAGCACCGGGACAGGCAATGAGCAGTTCTTC.

The gene calls are TRBV5-4 and TRBJ1-1; 10 positions agree with TRBD1. V trimming: 4 bases; J trimming: 5 bases; junction bases outside the gene matches: 17. This CDR3 comprises 18 residues. Germline V gene sequence: CDR1 SGHNT, CDR2 YYREEE (reference sequence). The CDR3 coding sequence is TGTGCCAGCAGCCCTTTTAGAACTTACGACAGGGGGCGTACTGAAGCTTTCTTT. Its protein product is CASSPFRTYDRGRTEAFF.

This clone was detected once. This chain uses TRBV10-2 with TRBJ1-1; no clear D gene. Per germline, CDR1 WSHSY and CDR2 SAAADI. The ends were cut back, 10 bases at V and 2 bases at J, with 14 bases in the middle. This CDR3 has 13 residues. The DNA for the CDR3 is TGCGCCACCTCCGCCGAGGGAAACACTGAAGCTTTCTTT. Residues: CATSAEGNTEAFF.

This clone appeared once. V usage is TRBV9 and J usage is TRBJ1-1; the D is unclear. The germline CDR1 and CDR2 sequences are SGDLS and YYNGEE. Trimming removed 4 bases from V and 6 bases from J, with 13 bases in between. CDR3 length: 13 amino acids. The CDR3 loop is CASSPGEVSEAFF. In DNA, the CDR3 is TGTGCCAGCAGCCCCGGGGAGGTATCTGAAGCTTTCTTT. Full variable domain (remainder filled in from reference TRBV9 and TRBJ1-1): DSGVTQTPKHLITATGQRVTLRCSPRSGDLSVYWYQQSLDQGLQFLIQYYNGEERAKGNILERFSAQQFPDLHSELNLSSLELGDSALYFCASSPGEVSEAFFGQGTRLTVV.

The rearrangement links TRBV19 to TRBJ1-5; D is unclear. Trimming shortened V by 5 bases and J by 3 bases, and 11 bases separated the two germline ends. The CDR3 extends over 14 amino acids. Germline V gene data show CDR1 as LNHDA and CDR2 as SQIVND (reference sequence). In nucleotides, the CDR3 is TGTGCCAGTAGTCCCAGGTTATACAATCAGCCCCAGCATTTT. Translation gives CASSPRLYNQPQHF.

V and J are TRBV6-4 and TRBJ2-2, with 7 bases lining up with TRBD1. V dropped 3 bases and J dropped 5; count of bases not matched to a gene: 0. Germline lookup yields CDR1 MRHNA and CDR2 SNTAGT. The CDR3 is made up of 13 amino acids. DNA for the CDR3: TGTGCCAGCAGTGAACAGGGGACCGGGGAGCTGTTTTTT. This codes for CASSEQGTGELFF.

J is TRBJ1-3 and V is TRBV11-2; D is unresolved. V lost 5 bases and J 4 bases, leaving 24 bases between the germline ends. The CDR3 extends over 18 amino acids. Germline CDR1 and CDR2: SGHAT and FQNNGV. CDR3 residues: CASSPLSGFSALGNTIYF. The CDR3 DNA reads as TGTGCCAGCAGCCCCCTGTCGGGGTTCTCAGCTCTCGGAAACACCATATATTTT.

This clone has more than one count but fewer than ten. CDR3 nucleotides: TGTGCCAGCAGTGAGGGGGGGCGAGGGACTGAAGCTTTCTTT. It translates to CASSEGGRGTEAFF. V gene TRBV6-4 combines with J gene TRBJ1-1, with D tentatively TRBD1 (6 bases). V was cut by 3 bases and J by 5 bases, with 13 bases left in between. The CDR3 has 14 residues. Germline-derived CDR1 and CDR2 are MRHNA and SNTAGT.

The chain joins TRBV4-1 to TRBJ2-7; D is perhaps TRBD1 (5 bases). CDR1 is MGHRA and CDR2 is YSYEKL in the germline V gene. V was shortened by 4 bases and J by 6 bases, with 16 bases between the two germline ends. The CDR3 covers 14 residues. In nucleotides, the CDR3 is TGCGCCAGCAGCCTGGACGCCAGGGTAGGCGAGCAGTACTTC. Translating it yields CASSLDARVGEQYF.

The chain joins TRBV4-1 to TRBJ2-7; D is perhaps TRBD1 (5 bases). The CDR3 has 14 residues. Trimming removed 2 bases at V and 4 bases at J, with 12 bases between. Germline lookup yields CDR1 MGHRA and CDR2 YSYEKL. CDR3 region: CASSQRRDGYEQYF. CDR3 nucleotides: TGCGCCAGCAGCCAACGCAGGGATGGTTACGAGCAGTACTTC.

This clone was seen only once. This chain uses TRBV5-3 with TRBJ1-1; possibly TRBD1 for D (5 bases). TRBV5-3 belongs to the ORF category, with a function that is uncertain. Trimming took 2 bases from V and 2 from J, leaving 13 bases between them. The CDR3 is 15 residues long. The CDR3 reads CARSFYWGGNTEAFF. In DNA form, the CDR3 reads TGTGCCAGAAGCTTTTACTGGGGCGGAAACACTGAAGCTTTCTTT.

The chain links TRBV5-4 to TRBJ2-1, with a tentative D call TRBD2 (5 bases). The CDR3 has 13 amino acids. Germline V gene lookup returns CDR1 SGHNT and CDR2 YYREEE (reference sequence). The ends were cut back, 0 bases at V and 8 bases at J, with 9 bases in the middle. CDR3 loop: CASSLGTADEQFF. Here the CDR3 DNA reads TGTGCCAGCAGCTTGGGGACTGCAGATGAGCAGTTCTTC.

The J gene is TRBJ2-3, the V gene TRBV10-3, with TRBD1 matching 8 bases. CDR3 length equals 15 residues. With V trimmed by 4 bases and J by 0 bases, 3 bases remained unmatched. CDR1 and CDR2 from the germline V gene are ENHRY and SYGVKD. The chain's CDR3 is CAISGDRISTDTQYF. The CDR3 DNA sequence: TGTGCCATCAGTGGGGACAGGATTAGCACAGATACGCAGTATTTT.

CDR3 sequence reads: CASSSGPWGVNEKLFF. The CDR3 region has the DNA TGCGCCAGCAGCTCGGGACCCTGGGGGGTTAATGAAAAACTGTTTTTT. This chain joins TRBV5-1 and TRBJ1-4; possible D gene TRBD1, 5 bases. CDR3 length: 16 residues. Trimming removed 3 bases at V and 4 bases at J, with 16 bases between. From germline, CDR1 is SGHRS and CDR2 YFSETQ.

This clone is medium-sized within its sample. This chain uses TRBV5-1 with TRBJ2-2, with TRBD1 as a possible D gene (6 bases). V was trimmed by 3 bases and J by 6 bases, leaving 15 bases between them. The CDR3 extends over 15 amino acids. From germline, CDR1 is SGHRS and CDR2 YFSETQ. The DNA of the CDR3 is TGCGCCAGCAGCTCGCCCCAGGGGAGAGCCGGGGAGCTGTTTTTT. Its protein product is CASSSPQGRAGELFF.

The rearrangement links TRBV5-4 to TRBJ2-1, with D unclear. The germline CDR1 and CDR2 sequences are SGHNT and YYREEE (reference sequence). Trimming cost V 1 base and J 5 bases, with 4 bases left between them. This CDR3 comprises 12 residues. In DNA form, the CDR3 reads TGTGCCAGCAGCTTGTCCAACAATGAGCAGTTCTTC. Encoded protein: CASSLSNNEQFF.

CDR3 region: CASSPFGQGKEKLFF. In DNA form, the CDR3 reads TGTGCCAGCAGCCCCTTCGGGCAGGGAAAAGAAAAACTGTTTTTT. The chain links TRBV9 to TRBJ1-4; TRBD1 is a possible D gene (5 bases). In germline, CDR1 is SGDLS, CDR2 YYNGEE. Trimming removed 4 bases at V and 8 bases at J, with 18 bases between. The CDR3 covers 15 residues. Looking up the rest from reference TRBV9 and TRBJ1-4 gives the full variable domain: DSGVTQTPKHLITATGQRVTLRCSPRSGDLSVYWYQQSLDQGLQFLIQYYNGEERAKGNILERFSAQQFPDLHSELNLSSLELGDSALYFCASSPFGQGKEKLFFGSGTQLSVL.

The chain employs TRBV30 and TRBJ1-4; 7 positions match TRBD1. V shed 5 bases and J 3 bases; nucleotides not matched to a gene: 6. CDR3 size: 14 residues. Germline lookup yields CDR1 GTSNPN and CDR2 SVGIG (reference sequence). As DNA, the CDR3 is TGTGCCTGGCACCTACAGGGGTCTAATGAAAAACTGTTTTTT. This encodes CAWHLQGSNEKLFF.

The chain combines TRBV6-4 with TRBJ2-3, with 9 bases fitting TRBD1. CDR1 is MRHNA and CDR2 is SNTAGT in the germline V gene. V lost 0 bases, J lost 3 bases, and 4 bases stayed unmatched. The CDR3 totals 16 residues. CDR3 sequence (DNA): TGTGCCAGCAGTGACTCGACAGGGGGGTCAACAGATACGCAGTATTTT. This translates into CASSDSTGGSTDTQYF.

Here the CDR3 DNA reads TGTGCCAGCAGCTTGGAGGGGATGGTTTCTAAGGGCAGCTCCTACAATGAGCAGTTCTTC. Translating it yields CASSLEGMVSKGSSYNEQFF. The chain is built from TRBV5-4 and TRBJ2-1; possible D gene TRBD1, 5 bases. CDR3 length equals 20 residues. Germline V gene sequence: CDR1 SGHNT, CDR2 YYREEE (reference sequence). The V end lost 0 bases, the J end lost 0 bases, and 22 bases lay between the germline ends.

The gene calls are TRBV6-1 and TRBJ2-7; D is uncertain. There are 12 residues in the CDR3. The V gene lost 6 bases and the J gene lost 2 bases, with 8 bases spanning the gap. CDR1 is MNHNS, CDR2 SASEGT, per germline. Here the CDR3 DNA reads TGTGCCAGCAGAAACACACCCTACGAGCAGTACTTC. This sequence encodes CASRNTPYEQYF.